The 31 T cell receptor beta chains in this list originate from one sample, sequenced in a study of T cell responses to AZD1222 COVID-19 vaccine. Produced via immunoSEQ multiplex PCR; TCRdb's table is partial and in-frame only. The table includes about 150,000 clones, roughly 88% detected once. This specimen was peripheral blood, taken 28 days after the second AZD1222 dose. The origin of the receptors is an adult who received the AZD1222 COVID-19 vaccine.

The CDR3 region is CASSLTTGGLVTEAFF. CDR3 DNA: TGTGCCAGCAGTCTAACGACAGGGGGTTTGGTCACTGAAGCTTTCTTT. The chain has TRBV27 and TRBJ1-1; TRBD1 matches 9 bases. This CDR3 contains 16 residues. Germline lookup yields CDR1 MNHEY and CDR2 SMNVEV (reference sequence). Losses at the gene ends were 5 bases for V and 4 bases for J; bases not matched to a gene: 11.

The V call is TRBV25-1, the J call TRBJ1-2, with 9 nucleotides matching TRBD1. V was clipped by 3 bases and J by 1 base; unmatched bases: 6. Germline values: CDR1 MGHDK, CDR2 SYGVNS. The CDR3 has 16 amino acids. Here the CDR3 DNA reads TGTGCCAGCAGTGAGTCCGGGACAGGGATTAACTATGGCTACACCTTC. Its translation: CASSESGTGINYGYTF.

This chain connects TRBV5-1 to TRBJ2-7, with no clear D. Germline V gives CDR1 SGHRS, CDR2 YFSETQ. The CDR3 is 13 amino acids. Trimming removed 5 bases at V and 1 base at J, with 10 bases between. The CDR3: CASRRYGSYEQYF. The DNA for the CDR3 is TGCGCCAGCAGACGTTATGGATCCTACGAGCAGTACTTC. The full variable domain, in which reference TRBV5-1 and TRBJ2-7 provide the parts outside the CDR3, is KAGVTQTPRYLIKTRGQQVTLSCSPISGHRSVSWYQQTPGQGLQFLFEYFSETQRNKGNFPGRFSGRQFSNSRSEMNVSTLELGDSALYLCASRRYGSYEQYFGPGTRLTVT.

The rearrangement uses TRBV6-1 and TRBJ1-4, with D possibly being TRBD1 (6 bases). The length of the CDR3 is 19 residues. Per the germline V gene, CDR1 is MNHNS and CDR2 is SASEGT. The V end was cut by 2 bases, the J end by 5 bases, with 24 bases between. The CDR3 DNA is TGTGCCAGCAGTGAATTGAAGGGGGGGACGGGCCCTCCAAATGAAAAACTGTTTTTT. Encoded protein: CASSELKGGTGPPNEKLFF.

The chain uses TRBV5-4 and TRBJ2-1; D may match TRBD1 or TRBD2 (6 bases each). Germline-derived CDR1 and CDR2 are SGHNT and YYREEE (reference sequence). The CDR3 has 18 residues. V was shortened by 0 bases and J by 3 bases, with 19 bases between the two germline ends. The chain's CDR3 is CASSLVGGRGPHYNEQFF. The CDR3 nucleotides are TGTGCCAGCAGCTTGGTAGGGGGGCGAGGACCCCACTACAATGAGCAGTTCTTC.

The chain recombines TRBV18 with TRBJ1-3; a possible D gene is TRBD1 (5 bases). Trimming took off 3 bases at V and 0 bases at J, with 12 bases between the two ends. Germline-derived CDR1 and CDR2 are KGHSH and LQKENI. The CDR3 loop spans 16 amino acids. In DNA, the CDR3 is TGTGCCAGCTCACCTAGCACAGGCAACTCTGGAAACACCATATATTTT. Translation gives CASSPSTGNSGNTIYF. The whole variable domain, remainder taken from reference TRBV18 and TRBJ1-3, is NAGVMQNPRHLVRRRGQEARLRCSPMKGHSHVYWYRQLPEEGLKFMVYLQKENIIDESGMPKERFSAEFPKEGPSILRIQQVVRGDSAAYFCASSPSTGNSGNTIYFGEGSWLTVV.

This clone was seen a single time. The chain couples TRBV5-1 to TRBJ2-1, with D unclear. V was shortened by 2 bases and J by 7 bases, with 4 bases between the two germline ends. The CDR3 length is 11 residues. Germline assignment: CDR1 SGHRS and CDR2 YFSETQ. The CDR3 loop reads CASSFLNEQFF. The CDR3 DNA follows: TGCGCCAGCAGCTTTTTAAATGAGCAGTTCTTC.

This chain uses TRBV28 with TRBJ2-7; 9 bases are shared with TRBD1. Germline lookup yields CDR1 MDHEN and CDR2 SYDVKM. The CDR3 extends over 15 amino acids. V was clipped by 8 bases and J by 4 bases; unmatched bases: 12. DNA of the CDR3: TGTGCCAGCCTAGGACAGGGGCAAGGAGGATACGAGCAGTACTTC. This translates into CASLGQGQGGYEQYF.

CDR3 sequence (DNA): TGTGCCAGCAGCAATTCATCGGCTAACTATGGCTACACCTTC. This sequence encodes CASSNSSANYGYTF. The J gene is TRBJ1-2, the V gene TRBV21-1. TRBV21-1 is classified as a pseudogene. This CDR3 is 14 amino acids long.

The chain couples TRBV10-2 to TRBJ1-5; tentative D call: TRBD1 (6 bases). From germline, CDR1 is WSHSY and CDR2 SAAADI. This CDR3 spans 15 amino acids. V gave up 0 bases and J gave up 3 bases, with 9 bases separating them. CDR3 sequence (DNA): TGCGCCAGCAGTGAGTCAACAGGGTACAATCAGCCCCAGCATTTT. Translating gives CASSESTGYNQPQHF.

V and J are TRBV6-5 and TRBJ2-2; D is possibly TRBD2 (7 bases). The germline V gene encodes CDR1 MNHEY and CDR2 SVGAGI. Trimming removed 9 bases from V and 7 bases from J, with 21 bases in between. This CDR3 contains 15 residues. The CDR3 protein is CASASYGGQVGELFF. In DNA, the CDR3 is TGTGCCAGTGCCAGTTACGGGGGGCAGGTCGGGGAGCTGTTTTTT.

The table lists this clone with a count of one. This chain connects TRBV18 to TRBJ1-5; a possible D gene is TRBD1 (5 bases). The CDR3 has 13 residues. Trimming removed 6 bases from V and 7 bases from J, with 13 bases in between. Germline-derived CDR1 and CDR2 are KGHSH and LQKENI. The DNA for the CDR3 is TGTGCCAGCTCCCCGGGGGGGGAACAGCCCCAGCATTTT. As protein: CASSPGGEQPQHF.

V and J are TRBV6-6 and TRBJ1-6; TRBD1 matches 8 bases. Germline lookup yields CDR1 MNHNY and CDR2 SVGAGI (reference sequence). V lost 5 bases to trimming and J lost 7 bases; unmatched junction nucleotides: 13. This CDR3 region has 17 residues. CDR3 in DNA: TGTGCCAGCAGTCCAATGGGGGCAGGGGGCGGGAATTCACCCCTCCACTTT. This translates into CASSPMGAGGGNSPLHF.

The chain has TRBV7-3 and TRBJ2-7, with D possibly called TRBD1 or TRBD2 (6 bases each). Germline lookup yields CDR1 SGHTA and CDR2 FQGTGA. V was clipped by 1 base and J by 3 bases, with 16 bases between them. This CDR3 contains 16 residues. CDR3 bases: TGTGCCAGCAGCTTAAAGAGACAGGAGGAGGGCTACGAGCAGTACTTC. As protein: CASSLKRQEEGYEQYF.

This clone was found once. The CDR3 sequence is CASSSQYFRPVGKAFF. DNA for the CDR3: TGTGCCAGCAGTTCCCAGTATTTCCGCCCGGTGGGCAAAGCTTTCTTT. The V and J genes are TRBV28 and TRBJ1-1; D unclear. Germline V gives CDR1 MDHEN, CDR2 SYDVKM. V was clipped by 4 bases and J by 9 bases, with 24 bases between them. The CDR3 spans 16 residues.

The V and J genes are TRBV12-3 or TRBV12-4 and TRBJ1-2, with no clear D. The CDR3 is made up of 12 amino acids. V was cut by 6 bases and J by 4 bases, with 9 bases left in between. The DNA of the CDR3 is TGTGCCAGCAGAGCTGATATCTATGGCTACACCTTC. This translates into CASRADIYGYTF.

The chain uses TRBV6-1 and TRBJ2-2; D is tentatively TRBD1 or TRBD2 (6 bases each). The CDR3 totals 14 residues. Germline loops: CDR1 MNHNS, CDR2 SASEGT. Trimming pared 5 bases from V and 6 bases from J, leaving 13 bases between. DNA of the CDR3: TGTGCCAGCAGTTATGAGGGGGGTTCCGGGGAGCTGTTTTTT. Protein sequence: CASSYEGGSGELFF.

V and J are TRBV7-2 and TRBJ1-5, with 9 bases lining up with TRBD1. This CDR3 is built from 15 residues. The germline gives CDR1 SGHTA, CDR2 FQGNSA. The junction had 8 bases not matched to a gene; V was cut back by 5 bases and J by 6 bases. CDR3 residues: CASSQDRGLSQPQHF. CDR3 coding DNA: TGTGCCAGCAGCCAGGACAGGGGATTGAGTCAGCCCCAGCATTTT. The whole variable domain, remainder taken from reference TRBV7-2 and TRBJ1-5, is GAGVSQSPSNKVTEKGKDVELRCDPISGHTALYWYRQSLGQGLEFLIYFQGNSAPDKSGLPSDRFSAERTGGSVSTLTIQRTQQEDSAVYLCASSQDRGLSQPQHFGDGTRLSIL.

The table lists this clone with a count of one. V and J are TRBV7-8 and TRBJ2-7; D not certain. V lost 4 bases and J 3 bases, leaving 4 bases between the germline ends. From germline, CDR1 is SGHVS and CDR2 FQNEAQ. This CDR3 is 11 amino acids long. DNA for the CDR3: TGTGCCAGCAGCTCAAACTACGAGCAGTACTTC. Amino acid sequence: CASSSNYEQYF.

This chain links TRBV19 with TRBJ1-5, with 7 bases that match TRBD1. This CDR3 spans 14 amino acids. The germline gives CDR1 LNHDA, CDR2 SQIVND (reference sequence). Unmatched junction bases numbered 4, after V lost 5 bases and J lost 3 bases. CDR3 sequence (DNA): TGTGCCAGTAGTTGGACAGGTGTCAATCAGCCCCAGCATTTT. Translated: CASSWTGVNQPQHF.

V and J are TRBV6-1 and TRBJ2-2, with 7 bases that match TRBD2. Germline loops: CDR1 MNHNS, CDR2 SASEGT. The CDR3 extends over 17 amino acids. V shed 1 base and J 9 bases; nucleotides not matched to a gene: 14. DNA for the CDR3: TGTGCCAGCAGTGAAGAGGGGAGATGGGCGGGAGTTCGGGAGCTGTTTTTT. This gives the protein CASSEEGRWAGVRELFF.

The CDR3 is CASRAGGAYNEQFF. The CDR3 DNA is TGTGCCAGCCGAGCCGGGGGGGCCTACAATGAGCAGTTCTTC. The genes are TRBV2 and TRBJ2-1, with 8 bases matching TRBD2. The CDR3 runs to 14 residues. Germline lookup yields CDR1 SNHLY and CDR2 FYNNEI. Trimming at V came to 8 bases and at J to 2 bases, leaving 5 bases not matched to a gene.

V usage is TRBV6-2 or TRBV6-3 and J usage is TRBJ1-1; D might be TRBD1 (5 bases). CDR3 length: 14 amino acids. V lost 6 bases and J lost 5, with 16 bases in between. The germline V gene encodes CDR1 MNHEY and CDR2 SVGEGT. DNA for the CDR3: TGTGCCAGCAGCCCCGGCGAGGGGCGGACTGAAGCTTTCTTT. Encoded protein: CASSPGEGRTEAFF.

This chain connects TRBV5-8 to TRBJ1-5; no firm D call. This CDR3 comprises 15 residues. The V gene lost 2 bases and the J gene lost 0 bases, with 9 bases spanning the gap. Germline assignment: CDR1 SGHTS and CDR2 YDEGEE. In DNA, the CDR3 is TGTGCCAGCAGCTTCCAGTTGGATAGCAATCAGCCCCAGCATTTT. It encodes CASSFQLDSNQPQHF.

This chain uses TRBV19 with TRBJ1-5; 7 bases match TRBD1. Looked up from germline, CDR1 is LNHDA and CDR2 is SQIVND (reference sequence). The CDR3 is 14 amino acids. Trimming at V came to 4 bases and at J to 1 base, leaving 1 base not matched to a gene. In DNA, the CDR3 is TGTGCCAGTAGTACGACAGGGAGCAATCAGCCCCAGCATTTT. Protein: CASSTTGSNQPQHF.

The rearrangement joins TRBV6-5 to TRBJ1-4, with TRBD1 matching 9 bases. The V gene's germline CDR1 is MNHEY and CDR2 SVGAGI. The J segment lost 1 base and the V segment lost 6 bases, leaving 0 bases of the junction unmatched. The CDR3 is 14 residues long. The DNA for the CDR3 is TGTGCCAGCAGGGACAGGGGAACTAATGAAAAACTGTTTTTT. It is translated as CASRDRGTNEKLFF.

J is TRBJ2-1 and V is TRBV11-3, with 9 positions matching TRBD2. V was clipped by 3 bases and J by 0 bases; unmatched bases: 0. Per germline, CDR1 SGHNT and CDR2 YENEEA. The CDR3 length is 15 residues. CDR3 residues: CASSFSGGSYNEQFF. The CDR3 nucleotides read TGTGCCAGCAGCTTTAGCGGGGGCTCCTACAATGAGCAGTTCTTC.

V is TRBV6-8 and J is TRBJ1-5; 10 positions agree with TRBD1. V lost 5 bases and J lost 0; bases outside the gene matches: 4. CDR1 MNHGY and CDR2 SAAAGT come from the germline V gene. The CDR3 covers 16 residues. CDR3 residues: CASSPWDRGSNQPQHF. The CDR3 coding sequence is TGTGCCAGCAGTCCTTGGGACAGGGGTAGCAATCAGCCCCAGCATTTT.

V and J are TRBV7-2 and TRBJ2-7; D is perhaps TRBD1 (6 bases). The CDR3 extends over 15 amino acids. Per the germline V gene, CDR1 is SGHTA and CDR2 is FQGNSA. The germline V and J ends were trimmed by 5 bases and 3 bases, with 17 bases remaining between them. The CDR3 here is CASSPQGVTNYEQYF. CDR3 bases: TGTGCCAGCAGCCCACAGGGTGTTACGAACTACGAGCAGTACTTC.

Notes on this clone: This sample also contains other DNA sequences that code for the same CDR3. The CDR3 nucleotides read TGTGCCAGCAGTTTAAGGGATACGCAGTATTTT. Residues: CASSLRDTQYF. This chain joins TRBV27 and TRBJ2-3; D remains unclear. The CDR3 has 11 amino acids. V lost 2 bases, J lost 6 bases, and 3 bases lay in between. In germline, CDR1 is MNHEY, CDR2 SMNVEV (reference sequence).

The chain uses TRBV30 and TRBJ1-2; D unresolved. V was cut by 2 bases and J by 5 bases, with 9 bases left in between. Germline values: CDR1 GTSNPN, CDR2 SVGIG (reference sequence). The CDR3 has 12 amino acids. The chain's CDR3 is CAWSPRPYGYTF. CDR3 DNA: TGTGCCTGGAGTCCAAGACCTTATGGCTACACCTTC. Using reference TRBV30 and TRBJ1-2 for the parts outside the CDR3, the full variable domain is SQTIHQWPATLVQPVGSPLSLECTVEGTSNPNLYWYRQAAGRGLQLLFYSVGIGQISSEVPQNLSASRPQDRQFILSSKKLLLSDSGFYLCAWSPRPYGYTFGSGTRLTVV.